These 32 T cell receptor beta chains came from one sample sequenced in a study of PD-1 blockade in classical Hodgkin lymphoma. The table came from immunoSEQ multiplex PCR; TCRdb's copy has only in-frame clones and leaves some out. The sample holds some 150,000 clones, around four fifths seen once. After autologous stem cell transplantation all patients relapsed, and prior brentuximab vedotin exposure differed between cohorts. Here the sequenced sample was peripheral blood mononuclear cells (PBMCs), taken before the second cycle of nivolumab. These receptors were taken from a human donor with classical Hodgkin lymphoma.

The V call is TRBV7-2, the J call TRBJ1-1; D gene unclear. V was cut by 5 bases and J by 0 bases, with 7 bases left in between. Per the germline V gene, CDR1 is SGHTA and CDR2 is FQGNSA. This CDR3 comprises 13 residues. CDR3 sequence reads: CASSAYMNTEAFF. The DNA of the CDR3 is TGTGCCAGCAGCGCTTACATGAACACTGAAGCTTTCTTT.

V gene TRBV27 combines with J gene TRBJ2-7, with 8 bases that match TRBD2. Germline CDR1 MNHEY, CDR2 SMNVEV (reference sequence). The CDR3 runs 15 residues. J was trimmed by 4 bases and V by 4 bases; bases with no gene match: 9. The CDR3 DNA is TGTGCCAGCAGTTCCGGGGGGGCCGAAAGGTACGAGCAGTACTTC. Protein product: CASSSGGAERYEQYF.

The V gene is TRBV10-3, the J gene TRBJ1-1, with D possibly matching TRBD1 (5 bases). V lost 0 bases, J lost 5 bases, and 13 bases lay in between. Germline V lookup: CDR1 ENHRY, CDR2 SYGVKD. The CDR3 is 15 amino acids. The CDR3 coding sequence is TGTGCCATCAGTGAGTCGGGTGCAGGGTGGACTGAAGCTTTCTTT. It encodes CAISESGAGWTEAFF.

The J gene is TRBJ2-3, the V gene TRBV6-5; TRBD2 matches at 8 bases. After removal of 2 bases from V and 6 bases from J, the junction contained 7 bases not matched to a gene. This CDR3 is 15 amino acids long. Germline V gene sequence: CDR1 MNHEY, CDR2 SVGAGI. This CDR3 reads CASSYPSGGWDTQYF. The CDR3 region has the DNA TGTGCCAGCAGTTACCCGAGCGGGGGATGGGATACGCAGTATTTT.

The CDR3, as DNA: TGTGCCAGCAGCTATCCGGGACAAGTGAAGCAGTTCTTC. Translation: CASSYPGQVKQFF. The V call is TRBV7-9, the J call TRBJ2-1, with D tentatively TRBD1 (6 bases). V lost 4 bases to trimming and J lost 11 bases, with 15 bases between them. This CDR3 contains 13 residues. CDR1 and CDR2 from the germline V gene are SEHNR and FQNEAQ (reference sequence).

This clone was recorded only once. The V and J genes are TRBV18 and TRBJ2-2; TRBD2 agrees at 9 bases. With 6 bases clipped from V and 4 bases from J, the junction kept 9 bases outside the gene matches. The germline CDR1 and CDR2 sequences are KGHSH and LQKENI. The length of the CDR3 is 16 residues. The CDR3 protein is CASSLGTSLLTGELFF. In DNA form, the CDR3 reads TGTGCCAGCTCCCTTGGGACTAGCCTACTCACCGGGGAGCTGTTTTTT.

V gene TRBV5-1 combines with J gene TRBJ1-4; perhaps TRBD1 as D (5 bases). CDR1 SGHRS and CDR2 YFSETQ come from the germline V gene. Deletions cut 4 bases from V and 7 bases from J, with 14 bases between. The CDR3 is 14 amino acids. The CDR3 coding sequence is TGCGCCAGCAGCATGACAGACGGTTCTGAAAAACTGTTTTTT. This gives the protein CASSMTDGSEKLFF. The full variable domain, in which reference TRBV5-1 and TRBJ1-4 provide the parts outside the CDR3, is KAGVTQTPRYLIKTRGQQVTLSCSPISGHRSVSWYQQTPGQGLQFLFEYFSETQRNKGNFPGRFSGRQFSNSRSEMNVSTLELGDSALYLCASSMTDGSEKLFFGSGTQLSVL.

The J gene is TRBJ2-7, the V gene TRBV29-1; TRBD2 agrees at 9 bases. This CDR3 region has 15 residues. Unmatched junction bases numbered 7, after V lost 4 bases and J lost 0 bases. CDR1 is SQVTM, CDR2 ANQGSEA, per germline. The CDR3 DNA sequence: TGCAGCGTTGCTGGGGCGACTAGCGGCTCCTACGAGCAGTACTTC. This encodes CSVAGATSGSYEQYF.

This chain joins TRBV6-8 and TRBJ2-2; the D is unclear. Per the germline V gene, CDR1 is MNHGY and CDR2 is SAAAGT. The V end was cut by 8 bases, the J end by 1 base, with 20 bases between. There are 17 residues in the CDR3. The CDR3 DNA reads TGTGCCAGCGTCCCCAAAGGGCGCCCGCGGAACACCGGGGAGCTGTTTTTT. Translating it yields CASVPKGRPRNTGELFF.

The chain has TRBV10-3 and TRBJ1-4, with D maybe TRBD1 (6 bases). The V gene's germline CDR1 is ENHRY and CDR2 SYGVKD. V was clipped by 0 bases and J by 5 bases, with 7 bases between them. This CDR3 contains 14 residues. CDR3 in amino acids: CAISESQGNEKLFF. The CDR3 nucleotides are TGTGCCATCAGTGAGTCGCAGGGGAATGAAAAACTGTTTTTT.

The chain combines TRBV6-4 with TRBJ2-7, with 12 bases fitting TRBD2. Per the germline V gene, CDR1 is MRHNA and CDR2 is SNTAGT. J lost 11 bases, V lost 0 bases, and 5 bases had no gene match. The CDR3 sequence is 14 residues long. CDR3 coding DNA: TGTGCCAGCAGTGACTCGCCTAGCGGGAGGGTCAAGTACTTC. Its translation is CASSDSPSGRVKYF.

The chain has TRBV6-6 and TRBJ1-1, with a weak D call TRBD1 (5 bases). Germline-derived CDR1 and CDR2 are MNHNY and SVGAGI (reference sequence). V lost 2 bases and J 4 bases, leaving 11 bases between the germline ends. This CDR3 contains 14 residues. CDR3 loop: CASSYAGTVTEAFF. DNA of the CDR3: TGTGCCAGCAGTTACGCAGGGACCGTCACTGAAGCTTTCTTT.

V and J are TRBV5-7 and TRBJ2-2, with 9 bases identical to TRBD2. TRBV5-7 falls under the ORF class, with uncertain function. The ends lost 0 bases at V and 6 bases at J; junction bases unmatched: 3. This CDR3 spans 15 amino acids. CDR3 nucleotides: TGTGCCAGCAGCTTGGGACTAGCGGCCGCCGGGGAGCTGTTTTTT. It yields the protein CASSLGLAAAGELFF.

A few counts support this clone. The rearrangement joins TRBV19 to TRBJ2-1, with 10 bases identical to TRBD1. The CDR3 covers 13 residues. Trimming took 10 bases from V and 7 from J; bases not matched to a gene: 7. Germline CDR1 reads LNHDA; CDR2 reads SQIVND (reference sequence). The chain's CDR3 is CATRQGALNEQFF. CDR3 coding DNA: TGTGCCACCCGACAGGGGGCGCTTAATGAGCAGTTCTTC.

In DNA, the CDR3 is TGTGCCAGCAGCGCCGGGGGGGCCACAGAGACCCAGTACTTC. This codes for CASSAGGATETQYF. The chain is built from TRBV9 and TRBJ2-5, with 8 bases matching TRBD2. V was clipped by 3 bases and J by 4 bases; unmatched bases: 5. The CDR3 spans 14 residues. From germline, CDR1 is SGDLS and CDR2 YYNGEE.

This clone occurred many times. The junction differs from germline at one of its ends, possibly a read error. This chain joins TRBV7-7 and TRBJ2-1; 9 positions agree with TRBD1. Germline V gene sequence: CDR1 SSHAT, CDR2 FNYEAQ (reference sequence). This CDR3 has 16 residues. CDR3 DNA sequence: TGTGCTAGCAGCCCTTCCTGGGACAGGGCGAACAATGAGCAGTTCTTC. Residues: CASSPSWDRANNEQFF.

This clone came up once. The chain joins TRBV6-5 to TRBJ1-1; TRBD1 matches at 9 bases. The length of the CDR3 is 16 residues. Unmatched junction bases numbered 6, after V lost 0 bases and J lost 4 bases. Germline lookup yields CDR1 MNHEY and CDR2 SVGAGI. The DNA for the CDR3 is TGTGCCAGCAGTTACTCAAGCACAGGGGGCCGCACTGAAGCTTTCTTT. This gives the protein CASSYSSTGGRTEAFF.

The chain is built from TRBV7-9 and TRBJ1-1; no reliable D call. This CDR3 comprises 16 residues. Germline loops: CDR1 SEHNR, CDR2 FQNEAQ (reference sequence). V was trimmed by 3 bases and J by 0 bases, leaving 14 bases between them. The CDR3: CASSLPDPSMNTEAFF. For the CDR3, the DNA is TGTGCCAGCAGCTTGCCAGACCCCTCTATGAACACTGAAGCTTTCTTT.

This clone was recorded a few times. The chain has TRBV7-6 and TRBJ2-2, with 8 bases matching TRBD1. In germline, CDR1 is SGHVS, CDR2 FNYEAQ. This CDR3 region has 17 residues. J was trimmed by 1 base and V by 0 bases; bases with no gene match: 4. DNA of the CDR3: TGTGCCAGCAGCTTAGCGTTTGGACAGGGGAACACCGGGGAGCTGTTTTTT. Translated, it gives CASSLAFGQGNTGELFF.

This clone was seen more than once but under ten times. CDR3 loop: CASSLLGKAEAFF. The DNA of the CDR3 is TGTGCCAGCAGCTTATTAGGGAAGGCTGAAGCTTTCTTT. The V call is TRBV7-3, the J call TRBJ1-1; no definite D call. Germline CDR1 and CDR2: SGHTA and FQGTGA. This CDR3 contains 13 residues. V was shortened by 2 bases and J by 6 bases, with 10 bases between the two germline ends. The full variable domain, in which reference TRBV7-3 and TRBJ1-1 provide the parts outside the CDR3, is GAGVSQTPSNKVTEKGKYVELRCDPISGHTALYWYRQSLGQGPEFLIYFQGTGAADDSGLPNDRFFAVRPEGSVSTLKIQRTERGDSAVYLCASSLLGKAEAFFGQGTRLTVV.

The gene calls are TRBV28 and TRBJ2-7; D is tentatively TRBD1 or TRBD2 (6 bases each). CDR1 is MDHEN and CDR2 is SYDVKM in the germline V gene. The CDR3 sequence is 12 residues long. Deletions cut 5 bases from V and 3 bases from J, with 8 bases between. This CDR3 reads CASSGGHYEQYF. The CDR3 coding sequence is TGTGCCAGCAGTGGGGGGCACTACGAGCAGTACTTC. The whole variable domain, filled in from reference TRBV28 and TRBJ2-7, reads DVKVTQSSRYLVKRTGEKVFLECVQDMDHENMFWYRQDPGLGLRLIYFSYDVKMKEKGDIPEGYSVSREKKERFSLILESASTNQTSMYLCASSGGHYEQYFGPGTRLTVT.

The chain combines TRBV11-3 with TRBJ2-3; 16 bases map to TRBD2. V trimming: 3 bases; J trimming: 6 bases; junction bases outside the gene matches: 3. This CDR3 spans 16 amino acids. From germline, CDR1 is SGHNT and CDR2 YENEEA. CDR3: CASSLGLAGGADTQYF. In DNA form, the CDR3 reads TGTGCCAGCAGCTTGGGACTAGCGGGAGGGGCCGATACGCAGTATTTT. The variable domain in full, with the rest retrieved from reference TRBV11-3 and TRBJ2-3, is EAGVVQSPRYKIIEKKQPVAFWCNPISGHNTLYWYLQNLGQGPELLIRYENEEAVDDSQLPKDRFSAERLKGVDSTLKIQPAELGDSAVYLCASSLGLAGGADTQYFGPGTRLTVL.

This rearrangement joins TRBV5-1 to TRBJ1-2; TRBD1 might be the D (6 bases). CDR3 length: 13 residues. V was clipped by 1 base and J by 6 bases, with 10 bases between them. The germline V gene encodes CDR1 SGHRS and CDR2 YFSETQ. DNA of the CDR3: TGCGCCAGCAGCTTGAGGGGGGAGGATGGCTACACCTTC. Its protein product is CASSLRGEDGYTF.

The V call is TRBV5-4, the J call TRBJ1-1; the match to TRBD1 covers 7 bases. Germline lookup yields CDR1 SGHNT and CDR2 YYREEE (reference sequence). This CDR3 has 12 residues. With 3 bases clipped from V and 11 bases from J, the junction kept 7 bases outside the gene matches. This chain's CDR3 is CASSSHDREAFF. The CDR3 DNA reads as TGTGCCAGCAGCTCCCACGACAGGGAGGCTTTCTTT. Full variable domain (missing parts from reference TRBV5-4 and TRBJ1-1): ETGVTQSPTHLIKTRGQQVTLRCSSQSGHNTVSWYQQALGQGPQFIFQYYREEENGRGNFPPRFSGLQFPNYSSELNVNALELDDSALYLCASSSHDREAFFGQGTRLTVV.

The CDR3 reads CASSPTDYYGYTF. The CDR3 nucleotides are TGTGCCAGTAGTCCGACCGACTACTATGGCTACACCTTC. The rearrangement links TRBV19 to TRBJ1-2; D unclear. The CDR3 runs to 13 residues. Germline CDR1 LNHDA, CDR2 SQIVND (reference sequence). V was clipped by 5 bases and J by 3 bases, with 10 bases between them. Filled out from reference TRBV19 and TRBJ1-2, the complete variable domain reads DGGITQSPKYLFRKEGQNVTLSCEQNLNHDAMYWYRQDPGQGLRLIYYSQIVNDFQKGDIAEGYSVSREKKESFPLTVTSAQKNPTAFYLCASSPTDYYGYTFGSGTRLTVV.

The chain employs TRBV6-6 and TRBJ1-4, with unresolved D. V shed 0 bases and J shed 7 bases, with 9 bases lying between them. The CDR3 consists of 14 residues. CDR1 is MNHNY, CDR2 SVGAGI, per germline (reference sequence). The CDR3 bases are TGTGCCAGCAGTTACTCGAAAAGCCTTGAAAAACTGTTTTTT. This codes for CASSYSKSLEKLFF.

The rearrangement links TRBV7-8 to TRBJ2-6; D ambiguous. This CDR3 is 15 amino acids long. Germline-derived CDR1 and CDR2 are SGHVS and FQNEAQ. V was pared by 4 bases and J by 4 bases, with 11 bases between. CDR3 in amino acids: CASSSTRLGANVLTF. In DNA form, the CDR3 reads TGTGCCAGCAGCTCCACCCGTCTCGGGGCCAACGTCCTGACTTTC.

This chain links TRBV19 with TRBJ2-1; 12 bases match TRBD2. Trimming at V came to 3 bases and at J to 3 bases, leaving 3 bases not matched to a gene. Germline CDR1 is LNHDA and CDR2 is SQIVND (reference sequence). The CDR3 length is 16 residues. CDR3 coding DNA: TGTGCCAGTAGTATGCTAGCGGGAGGGATCTACAATGAGCAGTTCTTC. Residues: CASSMLAGGIYNEQFF.

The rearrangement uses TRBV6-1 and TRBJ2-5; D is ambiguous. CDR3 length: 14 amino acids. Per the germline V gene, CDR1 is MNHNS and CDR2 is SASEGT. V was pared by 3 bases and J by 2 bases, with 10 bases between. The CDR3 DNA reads TGTGCCAGCAGTGATCAAGCGCCTCAAGAGACCCAGTACTTC. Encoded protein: CASSDQAPQETQYF.

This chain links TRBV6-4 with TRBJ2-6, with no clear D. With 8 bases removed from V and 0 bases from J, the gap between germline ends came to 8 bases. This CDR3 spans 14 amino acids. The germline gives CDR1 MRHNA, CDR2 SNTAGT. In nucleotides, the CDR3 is TGTGCCAGCTCTCAGAGCTCTGGGGCCAACGTCCTGACTTTC. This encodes CASSQSSGANVLTF.

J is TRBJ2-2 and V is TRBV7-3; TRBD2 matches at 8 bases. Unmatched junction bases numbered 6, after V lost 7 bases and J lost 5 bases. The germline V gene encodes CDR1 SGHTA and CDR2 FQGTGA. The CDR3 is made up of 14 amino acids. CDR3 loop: CASTLLAGTGELFF. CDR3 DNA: TGTGCCAGCACCCTATTAGCGGGAACCGGGGAGCTGTTTTTT.

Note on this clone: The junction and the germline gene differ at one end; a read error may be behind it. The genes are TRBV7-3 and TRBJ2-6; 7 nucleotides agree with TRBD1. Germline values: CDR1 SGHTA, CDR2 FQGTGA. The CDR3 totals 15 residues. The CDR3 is CASSLTGAGANVLTF. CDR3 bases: TGTGCCAGCAGTTTAACAGGGGCTGGGGCCAACGTCCTGACTTTC.